This is a list of T cell receptor beta chains from one sample in a study. From the 5' RACE reads, TCRdb called clonotypes with MiXCR, one entry per CDR3 protein. The sample yields about 32,000 distinct CDR3 sequences, approximately 30% seen once. Sequencing was performed on tumor-infiltrating Tregs sorted from the breast tumor. All receptors come from a female donor with breast cancer. CDR3s include the opening cysteine and the closing phenylalanine or tryptophan. D genes are given only for firm matches. Clone size is shown for a subset of rows, as once, few, many or a class of expanded clone.

d_call j_call cdr3_length v_call clone_size cdr3_aa cdr3_nt
- TRBJ1-4 13 TRBV6-5 many CASSYLSGEKLFF TGTGCCAGCAGTTATCTCTCAGGGGAAAAACTGTTTTTT
- TRBJ2-6 12 TRBV7-9 - CALAPGANVLTF TGTGCCCTCGCCCCTGGGGCCAACGTCCTGACTTTC
TRBD2 TRBJ2-3 15 TRBV20-1 - CSARSLAGGTDTQYF TGCAGTGCTAGATCCCTAGCGGGAGGCACAGATACGCAGTATTTT
TRBD2 TRBJ2-5 15 TRBV11-2 few CASSLMGGVQEAQYF TGTGCCAGCAGCTTAATGGGAGGGGTCCAAGAGGCCCAGTACTTC
TRBD2 TRBJ2-1 11 TRBV29-1 many CSATSVYEQFF TGCAGTGCGACTAGCGTCTATGAGCAGTTCTTC
- TRBJ2-7 14 TRBV5-1 medium-sized CASSLAPLDYEQYF TGCGCCAGCAGCTTGGCCCCTTTAGACTACGAGCAGTACTTC
- TRBJ1-4 15 TRBV19 - CASRTPRGAVEKLFF TGTGCCAGTAGGACCCCGAGGGGCGCGGTTGAAAAACTGTTTTTT
TRBD1 TRBJ1-5 13 TRBV7-8 many CASSPGGRQPQHF TGTGCCAGCAGCCCAGGGGGCAGACAGCCCCAGCATTTT
TRBD1 TRBJ2-5 14 TRBV24-1 many CATSPGQVKETQYF TGTGCCACCAGCCCGGGACAGGTTAAAGAGACCCAGTACTTC
- TRBJ2-5 11 TRBV10-1 few CAILGGETQYF TGCGCCATCCTAGGTGGCGAGACCCAGTACTTC
- TRBJ1-5 12 TRBV12-3/TRBV12-4 few CASGRGRQPQHF TGTGCCAGCGGGCGGGGCCGCCAGCCCCAGCATTTT
TRBD1 TRBJ1-1 15 TRBV7-9 - CASSSRTGDVTEAFF TGTGCCAGTAGCTCGAGGACAGGGGACGTCACTGAAGCTTTCTTT
- TRBJ1-1 12 TRBV29-1 few CSVVLGNTEAFF TGCAGCGTTGTTTTGGGAAACACTGAAGCTTTCTTT
- TRBJ2-7 12 TRBV20-1 many CSCRPNLYEQYF TGCAGTTGTCGCCCAAACCTCTACGAGCAGTACTTC
TRBD2 TRBJ2-2 17 TRBV7-3 many CASSPSTSGGNTGELFF TGTGCCAGCAGCCCATCGACTAGCGGGGGGAACACCGGGGAGCTGTTTTTT
TRBD1 TRBJ2-7 15 TRBV2 - CASSLPTGIIHEQYF TGTGCCAGCAGTTTGCCGACAGGGATCATACACGAGCAGTACTTC
- TRBJ2-7 15 TRBV20-1 many CSASPPGLGGNEQYF TGCAGTGCTAGCCCCCCCGGGCTTGGCGGGAACGAGCAGTACTTC
TRBD2 TRBJ2-1 16 TRBV12-3/TRBV12-4 few CASTIPGTSSYNEQFF TGTGCCAGCACTATTCCCGGGACTAGCTCCTACAATGAGCAGTTCTTC
- TRBJ2-2 14 TRBV7-3 - CASSLAVAAGELFF TGTGCCAGCAGCTTGGCCGTGGCGGCCGGGGAGCTGTTTTTT
- TRBJ2-1 14 TRBV4-1 medium-sized CASSQARALDEQFF TGCGCCAGCAGCCAAGCCCGGGCGCTGGATGAGCAGTTCTTC
- TRBJ2-1 15 TRBV24-1 - CATSDLGLSYNEQFF TGTGCCACCAGTGATTTGGGACTCTCCTACAATGAGCAGTTCTTC
- TRBJ1-1 14 TRBV5-5 - CASSSGDTEVFFAF TGTGCCAGCAGCTCGGGAGACACTGAAGTTTTCTTTGCCTTT
- TRBJ2-7 13 TRBV6-1 - CASSVLSSYEQYF TGTGCCAGCAGTGTTCTCTCCTCCTACGAGCAGTACTTC
- TRBJ1-2 12 TRBV20-1 few CSARGFNYGYTF TGCAGTGCTAGAGGGTTTAACTATGGCTACACCTTC
- TRBJ1-1 14 TRBV6-5 - CASRRRARNTEAFF TGTGCCAGCAGACGGCGGGCAAGGAACACTGAAGCTTTCTTT
TRBD1 TRBJ1-2 14 TRBV6-1 many CASSVGQGKYGYTF TGTGCCAGCAGTGTTGGACAGGGAAAATATGGCTACACCTTC
- TRBJ1-2 13 TRBV12-3/TRBV12-4 many CASSFGKGYGYTF TGTGCCAGCAGTTTTGGGAAAGGCTATGGCTACACCTTC
- TRBJ1-5 14 TRBV6-5 medium-sized CASSYSSSFQPQHF TGTGCCAGCAGTTACTCGTCCAGTTTTCAGCCCCAGCATTTT
- TRBJ2-1 12 TRBV6-2/TRBV6-3 few CASREGAYEQFF TGTGCCAGCAGGGAGGGAGCCTATGAGCAGTTCTTC
- TRBJ2-1 11 TRBV5-4 - CASSRPNEQFF TGTGCCAGCAGCCGCCCCAATGAGCAGTTCTTC
- TRBJ2-7 13 TRBV5-1 many CASSLMDGLEQYF TGCGCCAGCAGCCTGATGGACGGGTTGGAGCAGTACTTC
- TRBJ2-2 13 TRBV19 once CASNPGGTGELFF TGTGCCAGTAACCCAGGGGGGACCGGGGAGCTGTTTTTT
- TRBJ1-1 14 TRBV6-1 few CASSAEVHSTRAFF TGTGCCAGCAGTGCCGAGGTTCACTCAACACGGGCTTTCTTT
- TRBJ1-1 13 TRBV6-5 many CASSRRGRTEAFF TGTGCCAGCAGTAGAAGAGGGAGGACTGAAGCTTTCTTT
TRBD2 TRBJ2-7 15 TRBV4-2 few CASSPAAGTTYEQYF TGTGCCAGCAGCCCAGCCGCCGGGACTACCTACGAGCAGTACTTC